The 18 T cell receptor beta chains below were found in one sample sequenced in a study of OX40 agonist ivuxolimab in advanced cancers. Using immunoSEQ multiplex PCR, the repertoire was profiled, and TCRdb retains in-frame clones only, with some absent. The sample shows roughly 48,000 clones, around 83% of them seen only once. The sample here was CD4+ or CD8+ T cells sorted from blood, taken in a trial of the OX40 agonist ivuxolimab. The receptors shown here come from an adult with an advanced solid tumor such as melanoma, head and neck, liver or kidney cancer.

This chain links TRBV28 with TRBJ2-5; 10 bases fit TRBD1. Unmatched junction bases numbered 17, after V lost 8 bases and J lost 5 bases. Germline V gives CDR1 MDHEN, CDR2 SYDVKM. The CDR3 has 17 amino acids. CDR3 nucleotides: TGTGCCAGCCTCAATGGCGCCGGGACAGGGGATCGGGAGACCCAGTACTTC. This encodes CASLNGAGTGDRETQYF. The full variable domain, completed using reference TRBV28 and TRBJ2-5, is DVKVTQSSRYLVKRTGEKVFLECVQDMDHENMFWYRQDPGLGLRLIYFSYDVKMKEKGDIPEGYSVSREKKERFSLILESASTNQTSMYLCASLNGAGTGDRETQYFGPGTRLLVL.

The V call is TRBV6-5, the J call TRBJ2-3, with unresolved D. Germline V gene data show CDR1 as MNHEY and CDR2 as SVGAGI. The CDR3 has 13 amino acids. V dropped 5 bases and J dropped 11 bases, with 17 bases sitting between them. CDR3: CASSPPPTPKQYF. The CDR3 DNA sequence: TGTGCCAGCAGTCCCCCCCCCACTCCCAAGCAGTATTTT.

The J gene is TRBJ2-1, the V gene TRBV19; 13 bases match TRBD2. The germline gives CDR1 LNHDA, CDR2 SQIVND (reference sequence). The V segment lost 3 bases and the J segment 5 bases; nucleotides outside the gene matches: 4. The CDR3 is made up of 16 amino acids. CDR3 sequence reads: CASSITSGRANNEQFF. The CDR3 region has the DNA TGTGCCAGTAGTATTACTAGCGGGAGGGCCAACAATGAGCAGTTCTTC.

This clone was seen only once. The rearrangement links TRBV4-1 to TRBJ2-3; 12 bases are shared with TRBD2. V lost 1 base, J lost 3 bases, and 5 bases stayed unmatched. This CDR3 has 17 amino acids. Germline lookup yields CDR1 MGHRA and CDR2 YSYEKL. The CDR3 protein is CASSQAGLAGSTDTQYF. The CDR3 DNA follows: TGCGCCAGCAGCCAAGCGGGACTAGCGGGTTCGACAGATACGCAGTATTTT.

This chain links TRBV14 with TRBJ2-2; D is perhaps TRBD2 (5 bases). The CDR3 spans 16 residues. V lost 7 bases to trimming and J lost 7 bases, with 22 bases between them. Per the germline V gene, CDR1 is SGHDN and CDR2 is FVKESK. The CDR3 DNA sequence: TGTGCCAGCACAAAGGACCGGAAGGCGGCGGGCGGGGAGCTGTTTTTT. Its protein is CASTKDRKAAGGELFF.

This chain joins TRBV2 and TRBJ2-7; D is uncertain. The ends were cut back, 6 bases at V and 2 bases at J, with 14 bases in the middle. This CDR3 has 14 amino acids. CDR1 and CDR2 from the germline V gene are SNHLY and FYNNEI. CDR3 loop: CASRRQTSTYEQYF. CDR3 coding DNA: TGTGCCAGCAGGCGACAAACAAGCACCTACGAGCAGTACTTC.

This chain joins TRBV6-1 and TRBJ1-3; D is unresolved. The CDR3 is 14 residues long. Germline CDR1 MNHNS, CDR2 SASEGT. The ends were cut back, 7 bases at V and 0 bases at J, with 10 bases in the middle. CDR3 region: CASIGRTSGNTIYF. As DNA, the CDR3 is TGTGCCAGCATTGGTAGGACCTCTGGAAACACCATATATTTT.

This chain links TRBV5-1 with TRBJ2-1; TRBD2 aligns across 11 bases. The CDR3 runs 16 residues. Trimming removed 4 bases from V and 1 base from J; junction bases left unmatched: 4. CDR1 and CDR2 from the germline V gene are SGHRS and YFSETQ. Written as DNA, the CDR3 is TGCGCCAGCAGCAATATAGCGGGAGGGTCCTACAATGAGCAGTTCTTC. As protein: CASSNIAGGSYNEQFF.

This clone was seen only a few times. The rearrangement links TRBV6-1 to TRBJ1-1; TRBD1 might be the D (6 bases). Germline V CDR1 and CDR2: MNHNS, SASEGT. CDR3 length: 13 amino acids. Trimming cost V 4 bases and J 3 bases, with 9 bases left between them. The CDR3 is CASSGYRDTEAFF. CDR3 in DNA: TGTGCCAGCAGTGGCTACAGGGACACTGAAGCTTTCTTT.

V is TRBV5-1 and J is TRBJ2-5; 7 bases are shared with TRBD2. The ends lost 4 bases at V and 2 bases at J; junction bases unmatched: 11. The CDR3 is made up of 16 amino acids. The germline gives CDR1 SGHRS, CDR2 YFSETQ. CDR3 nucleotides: TGCGCCAGCAGCCCGGGGGGAGCGGGGCCGCAAGAGACCCAGTACTTC. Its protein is CASSPGGAGPQETQYF.

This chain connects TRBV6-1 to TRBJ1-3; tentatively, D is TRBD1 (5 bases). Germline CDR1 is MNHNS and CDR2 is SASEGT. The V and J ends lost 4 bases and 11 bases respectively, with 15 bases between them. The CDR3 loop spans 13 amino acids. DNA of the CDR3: TGTGCCAGCAGTGTGACGGACACAAGCGCCATATATTTT. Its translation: CASSVTDTSAIYF.

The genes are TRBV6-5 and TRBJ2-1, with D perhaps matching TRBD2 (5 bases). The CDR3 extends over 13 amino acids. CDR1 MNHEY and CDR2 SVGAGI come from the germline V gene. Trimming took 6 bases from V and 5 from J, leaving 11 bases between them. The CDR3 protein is CASRPPGNNEQFF. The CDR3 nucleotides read TGTGCCAGCAGACCCCCGGGAAACAATGAGCAGTTCTTC.

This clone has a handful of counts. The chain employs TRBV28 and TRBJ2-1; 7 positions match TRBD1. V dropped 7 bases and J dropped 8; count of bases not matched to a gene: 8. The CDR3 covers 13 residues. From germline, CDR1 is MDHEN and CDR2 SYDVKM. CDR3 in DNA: TGTGCCAGCACAATAGGGGGCATCGATGAGCAGTTCTTC. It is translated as CASTIGGIDEQFF.

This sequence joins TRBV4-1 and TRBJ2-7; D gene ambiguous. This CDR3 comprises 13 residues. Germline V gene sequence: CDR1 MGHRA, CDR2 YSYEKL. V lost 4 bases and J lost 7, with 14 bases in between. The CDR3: CASSLDPGVEQYF. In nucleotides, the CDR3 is TGCGCCAGCAGCCTAGACCCTGGGGTTGAGCAGTACTTC.

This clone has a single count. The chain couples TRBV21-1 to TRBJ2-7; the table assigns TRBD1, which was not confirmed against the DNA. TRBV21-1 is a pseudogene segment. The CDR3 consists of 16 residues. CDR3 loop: CASSKDFRDRRYEQYF. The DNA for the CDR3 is TGTGCCAGCAGCAAAGATTTCCGAGACAGACGATACGAGCAGTACTTC.

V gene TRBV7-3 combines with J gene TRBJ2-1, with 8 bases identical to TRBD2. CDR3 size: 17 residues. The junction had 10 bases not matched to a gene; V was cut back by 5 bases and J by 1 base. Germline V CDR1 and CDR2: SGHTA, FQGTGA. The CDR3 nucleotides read TGTGCCAGCAGCCCAAGGGGGGGGACTAGGTCCTACAATGAGCAGTTCTTC. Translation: CASSPRGGTRSYNEQFF.

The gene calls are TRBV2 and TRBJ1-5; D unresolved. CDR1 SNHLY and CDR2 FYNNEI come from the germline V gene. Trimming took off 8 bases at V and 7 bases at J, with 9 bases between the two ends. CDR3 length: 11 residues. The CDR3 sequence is CASRLEQPQHF. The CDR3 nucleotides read TGTGCCAGCCGCCTGGAACAGCCCCAGCATTTT.

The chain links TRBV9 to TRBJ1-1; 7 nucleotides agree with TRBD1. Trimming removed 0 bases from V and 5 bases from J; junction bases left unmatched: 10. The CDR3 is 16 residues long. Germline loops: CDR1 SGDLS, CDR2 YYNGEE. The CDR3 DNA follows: TGTGCCAGCAGCGTAGCTACGACCGCAGGGGGTACTGAAGCTTTCTTT. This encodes CASSVATTAGGTEAFF. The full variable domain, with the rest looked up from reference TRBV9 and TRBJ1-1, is DSGVTQTPKHLITATGQRVTLRCSPRSGDLSVYWYQQSLDQGLQFLIQYYNGEERAKGNILERFSAQQFPDLHSELNLSSLELGDSALYFCASSVATTAGGTEAFFGQGTRLTVV.